A selection of T cell receptor beta chains follows, all from one sample in a study of T cells after posttransplantation cyclophosphamide. Profiling relied on immunoSEQ multiplex PCR, and the TCRdb table lists in-frame clones only, not all of them. The repertoire holds roughly 12,000 clones, roughly 1.9% seen once, with roughly a sixth in the top ten. This specimen consisted of PBMCs, obtained after allogeneic stem cell transplant with posttransplant cyclophosphamide. Source of these receptors: a male patient in his thirties who received an allogeneic stem cell transplant from a related donor, was CMV-positive, and had no GVHD. Some of the T cells may derive from the graft donor. The CDR3 runs from the conserved cysteine through the conserved F or W. D genes are given only for firm matches. Not all rows give a size; the values are once, few, many and, for expanded clones, a class.

d_gene: TRBD2; abundance: few; v_gene: TRBV27; j_gene: TRBJ2-3; CDR3nt: TGTGCCAGCAGTTCCCTAGCGGGGGGCTTCACAGATACGCAGTATTTT; CDR3aa: CASSSLAGGFTDTQYF
d_gene: -; abundance: -; v_gene: TRBV9; j_gene: TRBJ2-1; CDR3nt: TGTGCCAGCAGCGTAGTTGCGTCTGAACAGTATTATGAGCAGTTCTTC; CDR3aa: CASSVVASEQYYEQFF
d_gene: TRBD1; abundance: -; v_gene: TRBV4-3; j_gene: TRBJ1-4; CDR3nt: TGCGCCAGCAGCCCGGACAGGGAAGGGGGTAATGAAAAACTGTTTTTT; CDR3aa: CASSPDREGGNEKLFF
d_gene: -; abundance: -; v_gene: TRBV7-2; j_gene: TRBJ1-1; CDR3nt: TGTGCCAGCAGCGGAGGCTGGAGGGATGCTGAAGCTTTCTTT; CDR3aa: CASSGGWRDAEAFF
d_gene: TRBD1; abundance: few; v_gene: TRBV5-6; j_gene: TRBJ2-7; CDR3nt: TGTGCCAGCAGCTTGATACAGGGGGGCTACGAGCAGTACTTC; CDR3aa: CASSLIQGGYEQYF
d_gene: -; abundance: -; v_gene: TRBV19; j_gene: TRBJ2-5; CDR3nt: TGTGCCAGTAGTATCCCTCGGGTGACCCAGTACTTC; CDR3aa: CASSIPRVTQYF
d_gene: -; abundance: -; v_gene: TRBV7-9; j_gene: TRBJ1-3; CDR3nt: TGTGCCAGCAGCAAGCGGGGAGCTGGAAACACCATATATTTT; CDR3aa: CASSKRGAGNTIYF
d_gene: -; abundance: few; v_gene: TRBV6-5; j_gene: TRBJ2-3; CDR3nt: TGTGCCAGCAGTTACCTCCCGTCGGCAGATACGCAGTATTTT; CDR3aa: CASSYLPSADTQYF
d_gene: TRBD1; abundance: -; v_gene: TRBV6-1; j_gene: TRBJ1-4; CDR3nt: TGTGCCAGCAGTGCCGGACAGGGTAGAGAAAAACTGTTTTTT; CDR3aa: CASSAGQGREKLFF
d_gene: -; abundance: few; v_gene: TRBV28; j_gene: TRBJ1-1; CDR3nt: TGTGCCAGCAGTTTAGAACCGACGGAGATGAACACTGAAGCTTTCTTT; CDR3aa: CASSLEPTEMNTEAFF
d_gene: -; abundance: -; v_gene: TRBV7-7; j_gene: TRBJ2-2; CDR3nt: TGTGCCAGCAGCCAATCCCCCCCGGGGGCCGGGGAGCTGTTTTTT; CDR3aa: CASSQSPPGAGELFF
d_gene: -; abundance: -; v_gene: TRBV4-1; j_gene: TRBJ2-7; CDR3nt: TGCGCCAGCAGCCAAGTTTTTGCGCTAGCGAGCTACGAGCAGTACTTC; CDR3aa: CASSQVFALASYEQYF
d_gene: -; abundance: -; v_gene: TRBV6-6; j_gene: TRBJ2-5; CDR3nt: TGTGCCAGCAGTTACGGGACATTATGGGGCCAAGAGACCCAGTACTTC; CDR3aa: CASSYGTLWGQETQYF
d_gene: -; abundance: -; v_gene: TRBV11-2; j_gene: TRBJ2-5; CDR3nt: TGTGCCAGCAGCTTAGACCCAGCGGGTATCCAAGAGACCCAGTACTTC; CDR3aa: CASSLDPAGIQETQYF
d_gene: -; abundance: -; v_gene: TRBV21-1; j_gene: TRBJ2-5; CDR3nt: TGTGCCAGCAGCAAAGTCCCCCGGGGGGCTGGAGAGACCCAGTACTTC; CDR3aa: CASSKVPRGAGETQYF
d_gene: TRBD2; abundance: few; v_gene: TRBV27; j_gene: TRBJ2-7; CDR3nt: TGTGCCAGCAGTTTTTCTAGCGGGAGTTTAGGCGAGCAGTACTTC; CDR3aa: CASSFSSGSLGEQYF
d_gene: -; abundance: few; v_gene: TRBV7-6; j_gene: TRBJ2-7; CDR3nt: TGTGCCAGCAGCTTACTTACAGGTCCAGCCGAGCAGTACTTC; CDR3aa: CASSLLTGPAEQYF
d_gene: -; abundance: few; v_gene: TRBV19; j_gene: TRBJ2-5; CDR3nt: TGTGCCAGTAGCAACTCAGGGGTTGGGGAGACCCAGTACTTC; CDR3aa: CASSNSGVGETQYF
d_gene: TRBD1; abundance: -; v_gene: TRBV10-3; j_gene: TRBJ1-1; CDR3nt: TGTGCCATCAGGACGGGGACAGCGAACACTGAAGCTTTCTTT; CDR3aa: CAIRTGTANTEAFF
d_gene: TRBD1; abundance: few; v_gene: TRBV7-3; j_gene: TRBJ1-1; CDR3nt: TGTGCCAGCAGCCTGACAGGGGTGAGGAGGACTGAAGCTTTCTTT; CDR3aa: CASSLTGVRRTEAFF
d_gene: TRBD2; abundance: few; v_gene: TRBV5-1; j_gene: TRBJ2-3; CDR3nt: TGCGCCAGCAGTTATAGCGGGGGGTTCGCAGATACGCAGTATTTT; CDR3aa: CASSYSGGFADTQYF
d_gene: -; abundance: -; v_gene: TRBV7-9; j_gene: TRBJ1-4; CDR3nt: TGTGCCAGCAGCCCCGGGTCTAACCGGGGTTATAATGAAAAACTGTTTTTT; CDR3aa: CASSPGSNRGYNEKLFF
d_gene: -; abundance: -; v_gene: TRBV29-1; j_gene: TRBJ2-3; CDR3nt: TGCAGCGTCGAACCCGACCGTAGGGAGAACACAGATACGCAGTATTTT; CDR3aa: CSVEPDRRENTDTQYF
d_gene: -; abundance: few; v_gene: TRBV18; j_gene: TRBJ2-3; CDR3nt: TGTGCCAGCTCACCACTACAGGGGACTAGCACAGATACGCAGTATTTT; CDR3aa: CASSPLQGTSTDTQYF
d_gene: TRBD2; abundance: few; v_gene: TRBV28; j_gene: TRBJ2-4; CDR3nt: TGTGCCAGCCAAGTAGCGGGAGCGGGACGAAACATTCAGTACTTC; CDR3aa: CASQVAGAGRNIQYF
d_gene: -; abundance: few; v_gene: TRBV28; j_gene: TRBJ2-1; CDR3nt: TGTGCCAGCAGTCAGGGTGGGGGGGGCGGGAACTACAATGAGCAGTTCTTC; CDR3aa: CASSQGGGGGNYNEQFF
d_gene: TRBD1; abundance: -; v_gene: TRBV18; j_gene: TRBJ1-5; CDR3nt: TGTGCCAGCTCACTCGAACCGGGACAGGGCCATCAGCCCCAGCATTTT; CDR3aa: CASSLEPGQGHQPQHF
d_gene: TRBD1; abundance: few; v_gene: TRBV14; j_gene: TRBJ1-6; CDR3nt: TGTGCCAGCAGCCAAGATGCGGTAGACAGGGGCTCCTATAATTCACCCCTCCACTTT; CDR3aa: CASSQDAVDRGSYNSPLHF
d_gene: TRBD1; abundance: -; v_gene: TRBV10-1; j_gene: TRBJ2-7; CDR3nt: TGCGCCAGCAGTGACAACCCGGGACAGGGATACGAGCAGTACTTC; CDR3aa: CASSDNPGQGYEQYF
d_gene: TRBD1; abundance: -; v_gene: TRBV7-2; j_gene: TRBJ1-2; CDR3nt: TGTGCCAGCAGTCCGGACAGGGGCCCCTATGGCTACACCTTC; CDR3aa: CASSPDRGPYGYTF